The present TCR beta chain was sequenced within a study of blood T cells in healthy people across ages. Combining a sample-barcoded 5' primer with a J-beta primer mix, a second PCR ran for roughly 7 to 12 cycles. In TCRdb, the 5' RACE reads were re-called with MiXCR into one record per CDR3 protein. The sample holds 550,000 to 700,000 distinct CDR3 sequences; 25% to 30% are singletons and the top ten take around a sixth. The CDR3 is 13 residues long. Concerning this clonotype itself: As yet, its antigen is unknown.

PBMCs, at least 6.5 million per sample, were isolated. Broader study findings: Per million T cells, TCR beta diversity dropped about linearly as age rose. Naive T cell percentage by flow cytometry tracked strongly with beta diversity.

The sequenced material came from blood. The chain couples TRBV12-3 or TRBV12-4 to TRBJ2-5; unclear D gene. Judging by the DNA end, TRBJ2-1 fits better; the J call may be wrong. This TCR derives from a woman between 65 and 79 years old in good health. CDR3 amino acids: CASSTSTYNEQFF. Here the CDR3 DNA reads TGTGCCAGCAGCACTTCGACCTACAATGAGCAGTTCTTC.